The TCR beta chain described here comes from a study of CD4 and CD8 cells across lung adenocarcinoma regions. Germline V gene sequence: CDR1 SGHTA, CDR2 FQGNSA. CDR3 length equals 15 residues. TCRdb used MiXCR to reprocess the PCR reads, holding one entry per CDR3 protein. The data show just under 10,000 distinct CDR3 sequences, with around 51% seen just once and approximately 20% held by the top ten. A word on this clonotype: The junction departs from the called germline gene at one end, perhaps through a read error.

The receptor comes from a male donor with lung adenocarcinoma. The CD4 and CD8 labels of this study may be unreliable. Sequenced input: CD4+ T cells from the margin of a lung tumor. V is TRBV7-2 and J is TRBJ2-3; possible D gene TRBD2, 6 bases. The CDR3 nucleotides are TGTGCCAGCGGCTCGGGGGTGTTGGTCAAAAATACTCAGTACTTT. This codes for CASGSGVLVKNTQYF.